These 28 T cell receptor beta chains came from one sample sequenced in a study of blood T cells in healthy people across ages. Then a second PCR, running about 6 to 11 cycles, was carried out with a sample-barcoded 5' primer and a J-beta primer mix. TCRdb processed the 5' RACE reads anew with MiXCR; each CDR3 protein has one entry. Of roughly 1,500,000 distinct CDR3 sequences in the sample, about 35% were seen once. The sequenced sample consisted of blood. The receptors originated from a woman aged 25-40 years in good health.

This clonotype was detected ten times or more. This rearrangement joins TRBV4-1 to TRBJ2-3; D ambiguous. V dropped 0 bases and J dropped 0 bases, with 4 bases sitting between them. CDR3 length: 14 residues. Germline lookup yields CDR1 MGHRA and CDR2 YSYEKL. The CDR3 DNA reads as TGCGCCAGCAGCCAAGAGCGTAGCACAGATACGCAGTATTTT. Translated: CASSQERSTDTQYF.

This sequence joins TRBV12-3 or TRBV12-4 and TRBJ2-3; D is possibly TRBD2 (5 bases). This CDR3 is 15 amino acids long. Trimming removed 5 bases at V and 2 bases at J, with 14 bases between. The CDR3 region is CASSPISGNTDTQYF. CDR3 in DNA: TGTGCCAGCAGTCCCATCTCGGGGAACACAGATACGCAGTATTTT.

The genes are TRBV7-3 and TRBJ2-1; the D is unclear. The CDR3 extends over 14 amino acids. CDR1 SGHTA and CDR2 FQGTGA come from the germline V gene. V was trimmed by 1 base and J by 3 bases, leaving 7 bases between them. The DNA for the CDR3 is TGTGCCAGCAGCTTAATAGACGGCTACAATGAGCAGTTCTTC. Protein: CASSLIDGYNEQFF.

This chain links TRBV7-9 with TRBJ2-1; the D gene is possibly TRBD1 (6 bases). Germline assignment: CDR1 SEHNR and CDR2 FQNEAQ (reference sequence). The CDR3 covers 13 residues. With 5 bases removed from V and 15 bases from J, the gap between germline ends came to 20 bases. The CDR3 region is CASSPDRYRDLFF. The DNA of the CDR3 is TGTGCCAGCAGCCCCGACAGGTATCGGGATTTGTTCTTC.

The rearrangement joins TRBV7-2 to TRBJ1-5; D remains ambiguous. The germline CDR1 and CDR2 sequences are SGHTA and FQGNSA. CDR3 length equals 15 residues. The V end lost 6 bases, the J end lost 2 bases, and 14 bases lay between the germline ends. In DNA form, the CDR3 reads TGTGCCAGCAGTCCAACGGCTGGGGGCAATCAGCCCCAGCATTTT. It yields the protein CASSPTAGGNQPQHF. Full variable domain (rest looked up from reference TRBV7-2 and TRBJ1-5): GAGVSQSPSNKVTEKGKDVELRCDPISGHTALYWYRQSLGQGLEFLIYFQGNSAPDKSGLPSDRFSAERTGGSVSTLTIQRTQQEDSAVYLCASSPTAGGNQPQHFGDGTRLSIL.

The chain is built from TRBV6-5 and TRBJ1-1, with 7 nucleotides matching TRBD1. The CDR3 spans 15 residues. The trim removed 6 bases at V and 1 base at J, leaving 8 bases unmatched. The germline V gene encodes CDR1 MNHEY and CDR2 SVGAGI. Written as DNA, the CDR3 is TGTGCCAGCAGCTCAAAGGGGGCAGCGAACACTGAAGCTTTCTTT. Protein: CASSSKGAANTEAFF.

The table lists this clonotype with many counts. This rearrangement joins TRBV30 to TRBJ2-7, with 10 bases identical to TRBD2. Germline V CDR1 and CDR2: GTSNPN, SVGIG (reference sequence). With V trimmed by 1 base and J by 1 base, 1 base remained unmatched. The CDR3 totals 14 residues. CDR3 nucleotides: TGTGCCTGGAGTGGACTAGCGGGTTCCTACGAGCAGTACTTC. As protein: CAWSGLAGSYEQYF.

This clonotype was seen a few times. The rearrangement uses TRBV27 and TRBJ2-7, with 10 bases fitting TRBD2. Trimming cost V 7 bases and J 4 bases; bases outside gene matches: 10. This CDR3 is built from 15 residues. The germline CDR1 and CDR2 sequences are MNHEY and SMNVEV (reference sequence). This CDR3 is CASTQGPGLAYEQYF. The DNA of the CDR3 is TGTGCCAGCACCCAAGGTCCGGGACTAGCGTACGAGCAGTACTTC.

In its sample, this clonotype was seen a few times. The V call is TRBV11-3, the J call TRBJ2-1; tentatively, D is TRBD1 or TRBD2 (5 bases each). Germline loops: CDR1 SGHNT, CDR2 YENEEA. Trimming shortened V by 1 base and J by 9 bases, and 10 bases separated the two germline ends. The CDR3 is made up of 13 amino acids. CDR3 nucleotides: TGTGCCAGCAGCTTAGGGTGGGGGACTGAGCAGTTCTTC. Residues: CASSLGWGTEQFF. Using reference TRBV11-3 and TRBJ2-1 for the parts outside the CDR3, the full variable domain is EAGVVQSPRYKIIEKKQPVAFWCNPISGHNTLYWYLQNLGQGPELLIRYENEEAVDDSQLPKDRFSAERLKGVDSTLKIQPAELGDSAVYLCASSLGWGTEQFFGPGTRLTVL.

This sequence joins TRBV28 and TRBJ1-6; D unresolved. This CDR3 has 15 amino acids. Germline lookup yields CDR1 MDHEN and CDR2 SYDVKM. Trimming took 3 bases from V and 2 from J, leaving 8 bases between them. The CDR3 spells CASSLKYPYNSPLHF. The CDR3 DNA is TGTGCCAGCAGTTTGAAGTACCCCTATAATTCACCCCTCCACTTT.

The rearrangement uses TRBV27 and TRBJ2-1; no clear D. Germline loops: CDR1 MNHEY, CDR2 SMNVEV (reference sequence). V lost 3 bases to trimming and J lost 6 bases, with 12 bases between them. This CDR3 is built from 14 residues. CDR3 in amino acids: CASSLVGFVNEQFF. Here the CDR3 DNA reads TGTGCCAGCAGTTTGGTGGGATTCGTCAATGAGCAGTTCTTC.

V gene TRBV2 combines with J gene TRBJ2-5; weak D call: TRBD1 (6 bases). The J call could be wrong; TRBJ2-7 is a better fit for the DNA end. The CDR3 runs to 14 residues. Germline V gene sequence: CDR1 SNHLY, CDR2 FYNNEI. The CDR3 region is CASSDRTANYEQYF. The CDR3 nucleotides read TGTGCCAGCAGTGATCGGACAGCAAACTACGAGCAGTACTTC.

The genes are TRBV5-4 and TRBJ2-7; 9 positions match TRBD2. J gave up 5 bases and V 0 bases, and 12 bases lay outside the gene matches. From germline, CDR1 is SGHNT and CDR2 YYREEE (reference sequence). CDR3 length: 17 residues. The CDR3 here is CASSLEVMGSGSDEQYF. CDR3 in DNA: TGTGCCAGCAGCTTGGAAGTAATGGGTAGCGGGAGTGACGAGCAGTACTTC. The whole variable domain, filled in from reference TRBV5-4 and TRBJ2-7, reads ETGVTQSPTHLIKTRGQQVTLRCSSQSGHNTVSWYQQALGQGPQFIFQYYREEENGRGNFPPRFSGLQFPNYSSELNVNALELDDSALYLCASSLEVMGSGSDEQYFGPGTRLTVT.

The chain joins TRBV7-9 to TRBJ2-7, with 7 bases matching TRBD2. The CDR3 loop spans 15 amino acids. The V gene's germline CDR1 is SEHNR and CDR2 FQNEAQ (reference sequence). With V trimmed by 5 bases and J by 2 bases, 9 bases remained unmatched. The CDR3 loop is CASSQKGLPTYEQYF. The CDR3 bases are TGTGCCAGCAGCCAGAAGGGACTACCCACCTACGAGCAGTACTTC.

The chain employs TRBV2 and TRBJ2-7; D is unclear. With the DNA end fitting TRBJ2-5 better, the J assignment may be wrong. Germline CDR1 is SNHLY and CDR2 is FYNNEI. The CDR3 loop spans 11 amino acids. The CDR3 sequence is CASNGLETQYF. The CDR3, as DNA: TGTGCCAGCAACGGTCTCGAGACCCAGTACTTC.

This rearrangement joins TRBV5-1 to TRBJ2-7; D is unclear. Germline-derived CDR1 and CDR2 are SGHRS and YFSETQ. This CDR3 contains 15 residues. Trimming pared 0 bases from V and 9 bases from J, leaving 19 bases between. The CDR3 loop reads CASSLGYRSPVRQYF. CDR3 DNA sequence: TGCGCCAGCAGCTTGGGCTACAGAAGCCCGGTCAGGCAGTACTTC.

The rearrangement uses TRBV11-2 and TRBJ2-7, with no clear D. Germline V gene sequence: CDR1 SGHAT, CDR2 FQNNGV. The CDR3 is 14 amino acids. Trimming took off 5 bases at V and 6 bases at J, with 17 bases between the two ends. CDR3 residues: CASSPTVGPGEQYF. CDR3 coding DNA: TGTGCCAGCAGCCCCACCGTGGGCCCAGGCGAGCAGTACTTC.

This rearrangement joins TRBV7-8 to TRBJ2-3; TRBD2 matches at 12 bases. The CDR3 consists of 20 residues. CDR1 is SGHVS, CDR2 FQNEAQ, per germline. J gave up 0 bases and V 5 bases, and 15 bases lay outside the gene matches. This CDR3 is CASSTGLAGAQLPSTDTQYF. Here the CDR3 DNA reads TGTGCCAGCAGCACGGGACTAGCGGGTGCACAACTCCCTAGCACAGATACGCAGTATTTT. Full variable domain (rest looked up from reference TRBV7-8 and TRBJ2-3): GAGVSQSPRYKVAKRGQDVALRCDPISGHVSLFWYQQALGQGPEFLTYFQNEAQLDKSGLPSDRFFAERPEGSVSTLKIQRTQQEDSAVYLCASSTGLAGAQLPSTDTQYFGPGTRLTVL.

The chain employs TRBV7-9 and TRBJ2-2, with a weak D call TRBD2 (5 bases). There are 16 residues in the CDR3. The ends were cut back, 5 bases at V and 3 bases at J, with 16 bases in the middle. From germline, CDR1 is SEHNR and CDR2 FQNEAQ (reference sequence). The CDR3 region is CASSPRVGLDTGELFF. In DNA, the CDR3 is TGTGCCAGCAGCCCGAGGGTGGGATTGGACACCGGGGAGCTGTTTTTT.

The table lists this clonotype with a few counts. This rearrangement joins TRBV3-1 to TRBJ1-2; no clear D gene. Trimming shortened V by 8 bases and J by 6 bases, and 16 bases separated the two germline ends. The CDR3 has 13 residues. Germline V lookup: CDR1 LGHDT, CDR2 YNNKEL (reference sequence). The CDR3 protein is CASSSVRLDGYTF. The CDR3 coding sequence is TGTGCCAGCTCGTCAGTGAGGCTAGATGGCTACACCTTC.

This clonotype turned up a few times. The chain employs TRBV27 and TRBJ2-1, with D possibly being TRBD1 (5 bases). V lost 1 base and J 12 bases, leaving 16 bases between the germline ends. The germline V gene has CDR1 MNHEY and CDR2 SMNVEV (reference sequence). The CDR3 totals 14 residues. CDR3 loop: CASSLWSSSGWQFF. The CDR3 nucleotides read TGTGCCAGCAGTTTATGGTCCAGCTCAGGGTGGCAGTTCTTC.

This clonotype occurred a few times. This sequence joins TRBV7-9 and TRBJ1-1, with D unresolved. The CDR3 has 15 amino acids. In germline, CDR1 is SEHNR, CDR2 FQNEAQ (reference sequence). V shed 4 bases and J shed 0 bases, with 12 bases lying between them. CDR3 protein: CASSSATVMNTEAFF. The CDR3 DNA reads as TGTGCCAGCAGCTCAGCGACGGTCATGAACACTGAAGCTTTCTTT.

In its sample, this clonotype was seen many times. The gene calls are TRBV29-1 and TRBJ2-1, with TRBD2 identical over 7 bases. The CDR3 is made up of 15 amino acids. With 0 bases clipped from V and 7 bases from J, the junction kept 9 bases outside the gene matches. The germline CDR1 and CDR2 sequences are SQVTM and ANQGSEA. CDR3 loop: CSVEEIGGGVNEQFF. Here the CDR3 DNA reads TGCAGCGTTGAAGAAATTGGCGGGGGAGTGAATGAGCAGTTCTTC.

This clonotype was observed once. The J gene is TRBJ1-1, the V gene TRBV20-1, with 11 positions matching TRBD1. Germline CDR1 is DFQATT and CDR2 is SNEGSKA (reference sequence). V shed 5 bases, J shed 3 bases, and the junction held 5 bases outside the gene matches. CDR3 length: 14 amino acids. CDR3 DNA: TGCAGTGCTTTAATGGACAGGGGGCACACTGAAGCTTTCTTT. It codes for CSALMDRGHTEAFF.

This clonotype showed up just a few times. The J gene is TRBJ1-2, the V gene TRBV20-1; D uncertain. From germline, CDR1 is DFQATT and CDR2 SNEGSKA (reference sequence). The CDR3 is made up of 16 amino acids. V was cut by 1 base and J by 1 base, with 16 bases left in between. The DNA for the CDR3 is TGCAGTGCTAGAGGCCAAAAGAGGAAGGGTAACTATGGCTACACCTTC. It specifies CSARGQKRKGNYGYTF.

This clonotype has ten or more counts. DNA for the CDR3: TGCAGCGTTTGGGGAGGGAGCGAGGAGACCCAGTACTTC. It yields the protein CSVWGGSEETQYF. The chain uses TRBV29-1 and TRBJ2-5; TRBD2 agrees at 7 bases. The CDR3 is 13 residues long. Trimming at V came to 5 bases and at J to 5 bases, leaving 8 bases not matched to a gene. Germline CDR1 is SQVTM and CDR2 is ANQGSEA.

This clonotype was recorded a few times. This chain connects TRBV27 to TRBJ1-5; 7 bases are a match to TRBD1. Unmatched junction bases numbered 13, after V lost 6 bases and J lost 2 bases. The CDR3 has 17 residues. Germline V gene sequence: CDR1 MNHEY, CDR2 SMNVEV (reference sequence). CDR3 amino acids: CASSPWEGAFRNQPQHF. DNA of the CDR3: TGTGCCAGCAGCCCTTGGGAGGGGGCGTTTCGCAATCAGCCCCAGCATTTT.

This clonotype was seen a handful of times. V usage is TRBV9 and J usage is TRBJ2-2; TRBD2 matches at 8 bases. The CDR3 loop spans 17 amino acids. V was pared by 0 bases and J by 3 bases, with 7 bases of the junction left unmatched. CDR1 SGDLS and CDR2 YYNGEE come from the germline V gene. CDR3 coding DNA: TGTGCCAGCAGCGTAGGCCGGAGCGGGAGTTACACCGGGGAGCTGTTTTTT. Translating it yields CASSVGRSGSYTGELFF.